What follows describes a single TCR beta chain. Patients selected for sequencing had displayed CD8+CD57+ cell expansion by flow cytometry. Severe acquired aplastic anemia was the diagnosis recorded for all patients. CDR3 and TCR beta VDJ profiling relied on a genomic DNA template. In TCRdb, the reads were re-called with MiXCR into one record per CDR3 protein. The sample lists approximately 250,000 distinct CDR3 sequences, around 82% occurring once. CDR1 and CDR2 from the germline V gene are SGHTA and FQGNSA. There are 14 residues in the CDR3. Trimming removed 9 bases from V and 2 bases from J, with 16 bases in between. This sample is part of a study of CD8+CD57+ T cells in acquired aplastic anemia. Study-wide background: Sorted CD4+ and CD8+ cells gave a mean 3.2 ug DNA, range about 0.2 to 27.4 ug.

The clonotype originates from a human donor with aplastic anemia. Sequencing was done on a sample of sorted CD4+, CD8+, or CD8+CD57+ T cells (not recorded which) from PBMCs. This chain links TRBV7-2 with TRBJ2-5; D might be TRBD1 or TRBD2, each matching 5 bases. The CDR3: CASRNTGAQETQYF. DNA of the CDR3: TGTGCCAGTAGAAATACCGGGGCACAAGAGACCCAGTACTTC.